The clone carrying this T cell receptor (beta chain) has a count of ten or more. Its antigen is unidentified. This record comes from a study of T cells in Graves' hyperthyroidism and ophthalmopathy. Broader study findings: Ophthalmopathy cases were set apart from stable hyperthyroidism by a 13 V-J model. Most clonotypes expanded in the thyroid (above 0.001) were also present in blood. Model output signaled ophthalmopathy a median roughly six months ahead of onset.

TCR beta CDR3 regions were amplified from RNA transcripts. HTBI primers were the set used in a first-round RT-PCR of the TCR CDR3. One entry per CDR3 protein results from TCRdb running MiXCR on the multiplex PCR reads. The sample records nearly 250,000 distinct CDR3 sequences, 16% being singletons. The study based diagnoses on clinical symptoms, serum thyroxine and TRAb, thyroid ultrasound and orbital computed tomography. The clonotype comes from a woman aged 18-29 years with Graves' ophthalmopathy. Sequenced material: blood.

The CDR3 DNA reads TGTGCCAGCAGTCAGGACTGGGGCAGACGAGAGACCCAGTACTTC. Translated, it gives CASSQDWGRRETQYF. V and J are TRBV28 and TRBJ2-5; the D gene could be TRBD1 or TRBD2 (5 bases each). V lost 5 bases and J 4 bases, leaving 17 bases between the germline ends. CDR1 is MDHEN, CDR2 SYDVKM, per germline. The CDR3 runs to 15 residues.